A single sample gave rise to the 29 T cell receptor beta chains below, sequenced in a study of CD8 T cells in Susac syndrome (dated 2019 in TCRdb). Library prep was done by the immunoSEQ multiplex PCR assay. RNA was extracted using the RNeasy kit, and about 0.45 to 1 microgram was reverse transcribed with random hexamers. The public reads were quality trimmed at Q25 with fastp and then assembled into clones with MiXCR by TCRdb, keeping productive beta chains. Entries are consolidated by CDR3 protein sequence, retaining the most common genes and DNA. The sample records over 95,000 distinct CDR3 sequences, 80% to 95% of which are singletons. The top ten hold over 0.12% of the sample. Source material: CD4+ T cells from PBMCs. The receptor set was obtained from a human donor in good health.

The chain joins TRBV9 to TRBJ1-1; a weak D match, TRBD1 (5 bases). CDR3 size: 16 residues. Trimming removed 0 bases at V and 4 bases at J, with 16 bases between. CDR1 is SGDLS and CDR2 is YYNGEE in the germline V gene. The CDR3 protein is CASSVGGRRGGTEAFF. The CDR3 region has the DNA TGTGCCAGCAGCGTAGGGGGACGTCGGGGAGGCACTGAAGCTTTCTTT.

This rearrangement joins TRBV15 to TRBJ1-1; D unresolved. CDR1 and CDR2 from the germline V gene are LNHNV and YYDKDF (reference sequence). With 3 bases removed from V and 1 base from J, the gap between germline ends came to 6 bases. The CDR3 extends over 13 amino acids. DNA for the CDR3: TGTGCCACCAGCAGCAACAGGAACACTGAAGCTTTCTTT. Its translation: CATSSNRNTEAFF.

The gene calls are TRBV11-2 and TRBJ2-3; 7 bases line up with TRBD1. V dropped 8 bases and J dropped 1; count of bases not matched to a gene: 3. Per the germline V gene, CDR1 is SGHAT and CDR2 is FQNNGV. The CDR3 consists of 13 residues. CDR3 sequence (DNA): TGTGCCAGCCTAACAGGGGGCACAGATACGCAGTATTTT. This codes for CASLTGGTDTQYF.

The chain joins TRBV7-6 to TRBJ1-1; D gene uncertain. This CDR3 region has 13 residues. Trimming pared 5 bases from V and 5 bases from J, leaving 12 bases between. Germline assignment: CDR1 SGHVS and CDR2 FNYEAQ. CDR3 amino acids: CASSPGQRTEAFF. CDR3 DNA: TGTGCCAGCAGCCCCGGGCAGCGTACTGAAGCTTTCTTT.

V usage is TRBV6-5 and J usage is TRBJ1-1; a possible D gene is TRBD1 (6 bases). V lost 2 bases, J lost 3 bases, and 16 bases lay in between. The CDR3 is made up of 16 amino acids. Germline V lookup: CDR1 MNHEY, CDR2 SVGAGI. The CDR3 DNA reads TGTGCCAGCAGTTACATCCCGGGACAAATAGACACTGAAGCTTTCTTT. This sequence encodes CASSYIPGQIDTEAFF.

The chain carries TRBV19 and TRBJ1-5; perhaps TRBD1 as D (5 bases). Trimming removed 4 bases from V and 0 bases from J, with 10 bases in between. This CDR3 has 15 residues. CDR1 and CDR2 from the germline V gene are LNHDA and SQIVND (reference sequence). DNA of the CDR3: TGTGCCAGTAGTAGCGCAGGGAATAGCAATCAGCCCCAGCATTTT. Amino acid sequence: CASSSAGNSNQPQHF.

This sequence joins TRBV29-1 and TRBJ2-2; no reliable D call. V lost 6 bases, J lost 0 bases, and 11 bases lay in between. This CDR3 comprises 14 residues. Germline V lookup: CDR1 SQVTM, CDR2 ANQGSEA. The CDR3 DNA follows: TGCAGCGTCAATGAGGTCGCGAACACCGGGGAGCTGTTTTTT. Residues: CSVNEVANTGELFF.

The genes are TRBV20-1 and TRBJ1-2; possibly TRBD1 for D (5 bases). The CDR3 is 12 residues long. Germline V gene data show CDR1 as DFQATT and CDR2 as SNEGSKA (reference sequence). V was pared by 6 bases and J by 3 bases, with 11 bases between. The CDR3 loop reads CSAPEGYYGYTF. The CDR3 DNA is TGCAGTGCCCCGGAGGGGTACTATGGCTACACCTTC.

This clonotype is a singleton in its sample. The V call is TRBV24-1, the J call TRBJ2-7, with D unresolved. This CDR3 has 13 residues. The germline V gene has CDR1 KGHDR and CDR2 SFDVKD. Trimming removed 6 bases at V and 0 bases at J, with 8 bases between. The CDR3: CATSIRSSYEQYF. CDR3 nucleotide sequence: TGTGCCACCAGTATCAGAAGCTCCTACGAGCAGTACTTC.

The V gene is TRBV25-1, the J gene TRBJ1-2; D is uncertain. V was shortened by 0 bases and J by 4 bases, with 3 bases between the two germline ends. Germline CDR1 MGHDK, CDR2 SYGVNS. The CDR3 has 12 amino acids. The CDR3 DNA reads as TGTGCCAGCAGTGAATATACCTATGGCTACACCTTC. Amino acids: CASSEYTYGYTF.

V is TRBV11-1 and J is TRBJ2-3; a possible D gene is TRBD1 (7 bases). The CDR3 contains 15 residues. V was clipped by 4 bases and J by 4 bases, with 15 bases between them. From germline, CDR1 is SGHAT and CDR2 FQDESV (reference sequence). CDR3 protein: CASSSGGTAADTQYF. CDR3 bases: TGTGCCAGCAGCTCAGGCGGGACAGCGGCAGATACGCAGTATTTT. The whole variable domain, filled in from reference TRBV11-1 and TRBJ2-3, reads EAEVAQSPRYKITEKSQAVAFWCDPISGHATLYWYRQILGQGPELLVQFQDESVVDDSQLPKDRFSAERLKGVDSTLKIQPAELGDSAMYLCASSSGGTAADTQYFGPGTRLTVL.

This clonotype was observed a few times. This CDR3 reads CASSGGPAVLQYF. CDR3 DNA sequence: TGTGCCAGCTCCGGGGGGCCCGCCGTGTTGCAGTACTTC. This chain uses TRBV12-3 or TRBV12-4 with TRBJ2-7; tentatively, D is TRBD2 (7 bases). The CDR3 consists of 13 residues. V was cut by 8 bases and J by 9 bases, with 20 bases left in between.

CDR3 protein: CASSLGGAGGQTQYF. The CDR3 nucleotides read TGTGCCAGCAGCTTAGGGGGGGCGGGCGGACAGACCCAGTACTTC. The chain links TRBV7-2 to TRBJ2-5, with D perhaps being TRBD1 or TRBD2 (6 bases each). The CDR3 has 15 amino acids. V lost 1 base, J lost 6 bases, and 15 bases lay in between. From germline, CDR1 is SGHTA and CDR2 FQGNSA. The complete variable domain, with remaining parts taken from reference TRBV7-2 and TRBJ2-5, reads GAGVSQSPSNKVTEKGKDVELRCDPISGHTALYWYRQSLGQGLEFLIYFQGNSAPDKSGLPSDRFSAERTGGSVSTLTIQRTQQEDSAVYLCASSLGGAGGQTQYFGPGTRLLVL.

V usage is TRBV7-3 and J usage is TRBJ2-7, with 8 bases fitting TRBD2. Losses at the gene ends were 6 bases for V and 1 base for J; bases not matched to a gene: 5. Germline assignment: CDR1 SGHTA and CDR2 FQGTGA. The CDR3 spans 14 residues. CDR3 nucleotide sequence: TGTGCCAGCAGGAGAGCGGGAGAATCCTACGAGCAGTACTTC. As protein: CASRRAGESYEQYF.

The J gene is TRBJ1-6, the V gene TRBV3-1; 7 bases align to TRBD1. Looked up from germline, CDR1 is LGHDT and CDR2 is YNNKEL (reference sequence). The CDR3 has 14 amino acids. After removal of 6 bases from V and 7 bases from J, the junction contained 6 bases not matched to a gene. CDR3: CASRQGRGNSPLHF. CDR3 sequence (DNA): TGTGCCAGCAGACAGGGGCGCGGGAATTCACCCCTCCACTTT.

This chain joins TRBV20-1 and TRBJ2-3; no definite D call. This CDR3 region has 15 residues. CDR1 DFQATT and CDR2 SNEGSKA come from the germline V gene (reference sequence). V lost 0 bases and J 4 bases, leaving 14 bases between the germline ends. CDR3 residues: CSARDAADPADTQYF. For the CDR3, the DNA is TGCAGTGCTAGAGATGCCGCCGATCCAGCAGATACGCAGTATTTT.

The chain joins TRBV6-2 or TRBV6-3 to TRBJ1-4; TRBD1 might be the D (5 bases). CDR1 and CDR2 from the germline V gene are MNHEY and SVGEGT. The CDR3 extends over 14 amino acids. Trimming removed 0 bases from V and 6 bases from J, with 8 bases in between. CDR3 residues: CASSYSGVHEKLFF. CDR3 coding DNA: TGTGCCAGCAGTTACTCGGGGGTTCATGAAAAACTGTTTTTT.

The rearrangement uses TRBV6-6 and TRBJ2-2; a weak D match, TRBD2 (6 bases). Trimming took off 4 bases at V and 4 bases at J, with 13 bases between the two ends. There are 15 residues in the CDR3. The V gene's germline CDR1 is MNHNY and CDR2 SVGAGI (reference sequence). The CDR3 coding sequence is TGTGCCAGCAGTTTCTCGGGGAGGCTCACCGGGGAGCTGTTTTTT. This translates into CASSFSGRLTGELFF.

CDR3 coding DNA: TGCAGCGTTGAAGGGGGAGAGAGCTCCTACAATGAGCAGTTCTTC. Amino acids: CSVEGGESSYNEQFF. This chain links TRBV29-1 with TRBJ2-1, with D tentatively TRBD2 (5 bases). The germline V and J ends were trimmed by 1 base and 0 bases, with 10 bases remaining between them. The CDR3 sequence is 15 residues long. Germline V CDR1 and CDR2: SQVTM, ANQGSEA.

About this clonotype: Its ends do not fully match the called genes, so a read error is possible. This sequence joins TRBV9 and TRBJ1-1; unclear D gene. The CDR3 totals 13 residues. Germline V gene sequence: CDR1 SGDLS, CDR2 YYNGEE. The CDR3 nucleotides are TGTGCCAGCAGCGTAGAATCCGCCACTGAGGCTTTCTTT. Translation: CASSVESATEAFF.

The chain carries TRBV4-2 and TRBJ2-3; 8 bases line up with TRBD2. Germline CDR1 and CDR2: LGHNA and YNFKEQ. This CDR3 has 18 residues. V gave up 0 bases and J gave up 4 bases; unmatched junction bases: 12. CDR3 amino acids: CASSQEALQRGRADTQYF. CDR3 DNA sequence: TGTGCCAGCAGCCAAGAAGCTCTGCAGCGGGGGAGGGCAGATACGCAGTATTTT.

The V gene is TRBV5-1, the J gene TRBJ2-1; 9 bases agree with TRBD2. Germline V gives CDR1 SGHRS, CDR2 YFSETQ. The CDR3 spans 15 residues. Trimming removed 0 bases from V and 15 bases from J; junction bases left unmatched: 13. The CDR3 DNA follows: TGCGCCAGCAGCTTGGCGGCTAGCGGGGTGGACCACTGGTTCTTC. It encodes CASSLAASGVDHWFF.

V and J are TRBV9 and TRBJ2-1; D unresolved. The V and J ends lost 3 bases and 2 bases respectively, with 9 bases between them. The CDR3 covers 14 residues. Germline V lookup: CDR1 SGDLS, CDR2 YYNGEE. CDR3 bases: TGTGCCAGCAGCGCCCGCAATACCTACAATGAGCAGTTCTTC. Amino acid sequence: CASSARNTYNEQFF.

The chain carries TRBV11-3 and TRBJ1-1; D may be TRBD1 (5 bases). Trimming left V 4 bases short and J 1 base short, with 7 bases between. The CDR3 contains 13 residues. CDR1 SGHNT and CDR2 YENEEA come from the germline V gene. CDR3 region: CASSWDGNTEAFF. For the CDR3, the DNA is TGTGCCAGCAGCTGGGACGGGAACACTGAAGCTTTCTTT.

The chain employs TRBV7-2 and TRBJ2-7; D is possibly TRBD1 (6 bases). Trimming shortened V by 0 bases and J by 7 bases, and 16 bases separated the two germline ends. The germline V gene encodes CDR1 SGHTA and CDR2 FQGNSA. This CDR3 is 15 amino acids long. CDR3 region: CASSLAPDSGYEQYF. As DNA, the CDR3 is TGTGCCAGCAGCTTAGCCCCGGACAGTGGATATGAGCAGTACTTC.

This chain connects TRBV4-1 to TRBJ1-1; perhaps TRBD1 as D (5 bases). Germline V gene data show CDR1 as MGHRA and CDR2 as YSYEKL. The V and J ends lost 4 bases and 4 bases respectively, with 13 bases between them. This CDR3 has 14 residues. The CDR3 DNA reads as TGCGCCAGCAGCCTCGTGGACATCCTCACTGAAGCTTTCTTT. Amino acids: CASSLVDILTEAFF.

The chain links TRBV20-1 to TRBJ1-3; D unresolved. Between the trimmed V and J ends, which lost 6 bases and 4 bases, there was a span of 19 bases. The CDR3 spans 15 residues. The V gene's germline CDR1 is DFQATT and CDR2 SNEGSKA (reference sequence). CDR3 nucleotides: TGCAGTGCGCCCCTACCGGAGTCGGGCGGAAACACCATATATTTT. Protein: CSAPLPESGGNTIYF.

The chain is built from TRBV11-2 and TRBJ1-4; 8 bases match TRBD1. There are 16 residues in the CDR3. Germline-derived CDR1 and CDR2 are SGHAT and FQNNGV. Losses at the gene ends were 2 bases for V and 5 bases for J; bases not matched to a gene: 7. CDR3 DNA: TGTGCCAGCAGCTTACATAAGGACAGGGAGAATGAAAAACTGTTTTTT. Protein product: CASSLHKDRENEKLFF.

The chain is built from TRBV2 and TRBJ2-7; D not resolved. Germline CDR1 reads SNHLY; CDR2 reads FYNNEI. V was trimmed by 8 bases and J by 2 bases, leaving 10 bases between them. The CDR3 is 12 amino acids. CDR3: CASGFGAYEQYF. Here the CDR3 DNA reads TGTGCCAGCGGATTCGGAGCCTACGAGCAGTACTTC.